One sample yielded the 19 T cell receptor beta chains listed below, sequenced in a study of shared clonotypes between healthy human individuals. Data came from immunoSEQ multiplex PCR; TCRdb stores just in-frame clones and leaves some out. The sample yields hundreds of thousands of clones, 74% seen once. Sequenced input: memory CD4+ T cells sorted from blood. The subset: CD45RA-negative fraction. These receptors were taken from a woman aged 25 to 45 in good health.

Concerning this clone itself: The same CDR3 is also encoded by other DNA sequences in this sample. The chain carries TRBV29-1 and TRBJ1-2; D is unclear. From germline, CDR1 is SQVTM and CDR2 ANQGSEA. The CDR3 sequence is 9 residues long. V lost 3 bases, J lost 8 bases, and 4 bases lay in between. DNA for the CDR3: TGCAGCGTTGAGGAGGGCTACACCTTC. Protein product: CSVEEGYTF.

Notes on this clone: The same CDR3 also results from other DNA sequences found in this sample. The genes are TRBV5-1 and TRBJ1-4; TRBD1 aligns across 9 bases. From germline, CDR1 is SGHRS and CDR2 YFSETQ. This CDR3 contains 14 residues. V trimming: 2 bases; J trimming: 6 bases; junction bases outside the gene matches: 2. The CDR3 nucleotides are TGCGCCAGCAGCTTAGACAGGGGGGATGAAAAACTGTTTTTT. Translating gives CASSLDRGDEKLFF.

The V gene is TRBV7-9, the J gene TRBJ2-3; maybe TRBD1 (5 bases). Germline CDR1 reads SEHNR; CDR2 reads FQNEAQ (reference sequence). CDR3 length: 15 residues. V gave up 1 base and J gave up 3 bases, with 11 bases separating them. The CDR3 bases are TGTGCCAGCAGCTTAGAAGGGGCAGGGACAGATACGCAGTATTTT. Its translation is CASSLEGAGTDTQYF.

A few counts support this clone. V gene TRBV2 combines with J gene TRBJ2-7, with D uncertain. The CDR3 consists of 14 residues. The V gene lost 2 bases and the J gene lost 0 bases, with 8 bases spanning the gap. Germline V lookup: CDR1 SNHLY, CDR2 FYNNEI. CDR3 amino acids: CASSELRSSYEQYF. The CDR3 DNA follows: TGTGCCAGCAGTGAACTTAGGAGCTCCTACGAGCAGTACTTC.

The chain employs TRBV6-1 and TRBJ2-1; possible D gene TRBD2, 5 bases. The V end lost 1 base, the J end lost 3 bases, and 10 bases lay between the germline ends. Germline V lookup: CDR1 MNHNS, CDR2 SASEGT. This CDR3 is built from 15 residues. CDR3 residues: CASSEDGLRYNEQFF. The CDR3 bases are TGTGCCAGCAGTGAAGACGGACTTCGCTACAATGAGCAGTTCTTC.

This sequence joins TRBV5-8 and TRBJ2-2; tentative D call: TRBD1 (6 bases). The length of the CDR3 is 15 residues. Trimming cost V 6 bases and J 3 bases, with 15 bases left between them. Germline values: CDR1 SGHTS, CDR2 YDEGEE. CDR3 bases: TGTGCCAGCACCATGCAGGGGCTGCACACCGGGGAGCTGTTTTTT. Its translation is CASTMQGLHTGELFF.

The chain is built from TRBV28 and TRBJ1-1; D not resolved. Germline CDR1 is MDHEN and CDR2 is SYDVKM. Trimming took 5 bases from V and 7 from J, leaving 8 bases between them. There are 11 residues in the CDR3. The CDR3 nucleotides read TGTGCCAGCAGTCCGCTAGGTGAAGCTTTCTTT. It specifies CASSPLGEAFF.

This sequence joins TRBV30 and TRBJ2-7; tentatively, D is TRBD1 (6 bases). Trimming took 1 base from V and 9 from J, leaving 16 bases between them. CDR1 and CDR2 (germline): GTSNPN, SVGIG (reference sequence). This CDR3 region has 13 residues. The CDR3 DNA reads TGTGCCTGGAGTGCCACACAGGGTACGGTGCAGTACTTC. This sequence encodes CAWSATQGTVQYF.

The chain couples TRBV7-9 to TRBJ2-7; D might be TRBD2 (6 bases). Germline V gene data show CDR1 as SEHNR and CDR2 as FQNEAQ (reference sequence). V lost 5 bases and J 3 bases, leaving 23 bases between the germline ends. This CDR3 has 17 amino acids. This chain's CDR3 is CASSGGPRTTQHYEQYF. CDR3 DNA sequence: TGTGCCAGCAGCGGGGGACCGAGGACTACACAACACTACGAGCAGTACTTC.

Concerning this clone itself: Other DNA sequences in this specimen translate into the identical CDR3. V and J are TRBV28 and TRBJ2-7; 12 bases map to TRBD2. The CDR3 has 15 residues. CDR1 MDHEN and CDR2 SYDVKM come from the germline V gene. Trimming cost V 6 bases and J 2 bases; bases outside gene matches: 5. CDR3 protein: CASSPRLAGAYEQYF. The CDR3 DNA reads as TGTGCCAGCAGCCCCCGACTAGCGGGAGCCTACGAGCAGTACTTC.

V and J are TRBV20-1 and TRBJ2-1, with D possibly TRBD2 on 5 matching bases. V was cut by 7 bases and J by 8 bases, with 12 bases left in between. There are 11 residues in the CDR3. Germline assignment: CDR1 DFQATT and CDR2 SNEGSKA (reference sequence). CDR3 region: CSVASSHEQFF. The DNA for the CDR3 is TGCAGTGTGGCTAGCTCCCATGAGCAGTTCTTC.

The chain couples TRBV28 to TRBJ1-2; maybe TRBD1 (5 bases). CDR1 is MDHEN, CDR2 SYDVKM, per germline. The ends were cut back, 4 bases at V and 2 bases at J, with 5 bases in the middle. The CDR3 length is 12 residues. The CDR3 nucleotides are TGTGCCAGCAGTTCAGGGAACTATGGCTACACCTTC. This sequence encodes CASSSGNYGYTF.

This clone was detected a few times. This chain uses TRBV7-9 with TRBJ2-3, with a possible D match to TRBD1 (6 bases). Germline V gene sequence: CDR1 SEHNR, CDR2 FQNEAQ (reference sequence). CDR3 length: 14 amino acids. Trimming took 6 bases from V and 1 from J, leaving 11 bases between them. The CDR3 sequence is CASSYRDGTDTQYF. CDR3 nucleotides: TGTGCCAGCAGTTACAGGGATGGCACAGATACGCAGTATTTT.

About this clone: The sample contains more than one DNA sequence encoding this CDR3. The chain joins TRBV27 to TRBJ1-1, with a possible D match to TRBD1 (5 bases). The CDR3 length is 14 residues. The V gene's germline CDR1 is MNHEY and CDR2 SMNVEV (reference sequence). Trimming took off 6 bases at V and 1 base at J, with 12 bases between the two ends. The CDR3 nucleotides read TGTGCCAGCAGATCAACAGGTTGGAACACTGAAGCTTTCTTT. Its protein is CASRSTGWNTEAFF.

The V gene is TRBV2, the J gene TRBJ1-5; D might be TRBD1 (5 bases). The CDR3 totals 17 residues. The V end lost 2 bases, the J end lost 1 base, and 15 bases lay between the germline ends. From germline, CDR1 is SNHLY and CDR2 FYNNEI. CDR3 amino acids: CASSELGTRDSNQPQHF. CDR3 DNA sequence: TGTGCCAGCAGTGAATTGGGGACCCGGGACAGCAATCAGCCCCAGCATTTT.

The DNA of the CDR3 is TGTGCCAGCAGCTTAGATTGGGTGGGTGAGCAGTTCTTC. The encoded protein is CASSLDWVGEQFF. The chain combines TRBV7-2 with TRBJ2-1; D gene uncertain. The CDR3 length is 13 residues. V dropped 1 base and J dropped 9 bases, with 10 bases sitting between them. Germline V gene data show CDR1 as SGHTA and CDR2 as FQGNSA.

The chain couples TRBV30 to TRBJ2-1; 10 bases are shared with TRBD1. The CDR3 has 15 amino acids. The germline V gene encodes CDR1 GTSNPN and CDR2 SVGIG (reference sequence). V dropped 3 bases and J dropped 10; count of bases not matched to a gene: 12. In nucleotides, the CDR3 is TGTGCCTGGAGCCCCCGGGACAGGGGACGACGAGAGCAGTTCTTC. As protein: CAWSPRDRGRREQFF. The variable domain in full, completed from reference TRBV30 and TRBJ2-1, reads SQTIHQWPATLVQPVGSPLSLECTVEGTSNPNLYWYRQAAGRGLQLLFYSVGIGQISSEVPQNLSASRPQDRQFILSSKKLLLSDSGFYLCAWSPRDRGRREQFFGPGTRLTVL.

The chain has TRBV11-2 and TRBJ2-7, with D maybe TRBD1 (5 bases). The CDR3 runs to 14 residues. Looked up from germline, CDR1 is SGHAT and CDR2 is FQNNGV. V dropped 2 bases and J dropped 1 base, with 9 bases sitting between them. The CDR3 nucleotides are TGTGCCAGCAGCTTAATAACAGGTTCCTACGAGCAGTACTTC. Translating it yields CASSLITGSYEQYF.

This chain connects TRBV2 to TRBJ2-7; 7 bases agree with TRBD2. Trimming removed 1 base from V and 5 bases from J; junction bases left unmatched: 8. The germline V gene has CDR1 SNHLY and CDR2 FYNNEI. This CDR3 spans 15 amino acids. The CDR3 reads CASSEDAAGVDEQYF. DNA of the CDR3: TGTGCCAGCAGTGAAGACGCTGCGGGAGTGGACGAGCAGTACTTC.